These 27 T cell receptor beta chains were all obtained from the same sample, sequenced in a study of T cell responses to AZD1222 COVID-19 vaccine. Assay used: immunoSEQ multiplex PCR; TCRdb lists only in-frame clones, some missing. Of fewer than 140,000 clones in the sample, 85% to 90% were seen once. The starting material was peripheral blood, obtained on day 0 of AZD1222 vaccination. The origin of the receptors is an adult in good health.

CDR3 nucleotides: TGTGCCAGCAGCGTAAACAGCGGAAGTGAGCAGTTCTTC. It translates to CASSVNSGSEQFF. V is TRBV11-3 and J is TRBJ2-1, with D perhaps matching TRBD2 (5 bases). V gave up 5 bases and J gave up 9 bases, with 14 bases separating them. This CDR3 region has 13 residues. Germline V gene data show CDR1 as SGHNT and CDR2 as YENEEA.

This chain's CDR3 is CASSQTGSNQPQHF. For the CDR3, the DNA is TGTGCCAGCAGCCAAACTGGCAGCAATCAGCCCCAGCATTTT. The rearrangement uses TRBV3-1 (or the pseudogene TRBV3-2) and TRBJ1-5; D ambiguous. Germline V gives CDR1 LGHDT, CDR2 YNNKEL (reference sequence). The length of the CDR3 is 14 residues. V shed 2 bases and J shed 1 base, with 6 bases lying between them.

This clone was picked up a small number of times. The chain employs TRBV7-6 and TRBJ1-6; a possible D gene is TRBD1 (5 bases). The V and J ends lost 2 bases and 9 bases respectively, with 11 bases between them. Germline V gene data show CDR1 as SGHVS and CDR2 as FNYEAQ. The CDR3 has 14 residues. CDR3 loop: CASSLSGATSPLHF. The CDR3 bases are TGTGCCAGCAGCTTATCTGGGGCAACTTCACCCCTCCACTTT.

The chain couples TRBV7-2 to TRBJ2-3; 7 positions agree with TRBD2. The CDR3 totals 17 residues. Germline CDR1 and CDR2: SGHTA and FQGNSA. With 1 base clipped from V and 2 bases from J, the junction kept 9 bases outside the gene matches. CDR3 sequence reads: CASSLGPSGLNTDTQYF. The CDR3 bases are TGTGCCAGCAGCTTAGGGCCTAGCGGTCTCAACACAGATACGCAGTATTTT.

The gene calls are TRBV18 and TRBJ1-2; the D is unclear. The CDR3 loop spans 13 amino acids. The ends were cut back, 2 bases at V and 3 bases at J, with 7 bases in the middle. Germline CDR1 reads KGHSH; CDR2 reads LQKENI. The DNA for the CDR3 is TGTGCCAGCTCACCAGACACAGACTATGGCTACACCTTC. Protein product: CASSPDTDYGYTF. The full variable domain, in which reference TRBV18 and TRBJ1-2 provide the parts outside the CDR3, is NAGVMQNPRHLVRRRGQEARLRCSPMKGHSHVYWYRQLPEEGLKFMVYLQKENIIDESGMPKERFSAEFPKEGPSILRIQQVVRGDSAAYFCASSPDTDYGYTFGSGTRLTVV.

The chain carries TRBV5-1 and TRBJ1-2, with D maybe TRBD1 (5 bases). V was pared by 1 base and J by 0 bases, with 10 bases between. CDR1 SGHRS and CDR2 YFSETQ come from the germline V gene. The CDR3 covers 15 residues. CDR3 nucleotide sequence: TGCGCCAGCAGCTTGACGGGGGACGCTAACTATGGCTACACCTTC. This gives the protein CASSLTGDANYGYTF.

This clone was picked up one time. In DNA, the CDR3 is TGTGCCAGCAGCTCGCGACTAGCTTCTGGCGAGCAGTACTTC. Amino acids: CASSSRLASGEQYF. V is TRBV7-8 and J is TRBJ2-7, with 7 bases fitting TRBD2. The germline V gene has CDR1 SGHVS and CDR2 FQNEAQ. Trimming removed 4 bases from V and 6 bases from J; junction bases left unmatched: 9. CDR3 size: 14 residues.

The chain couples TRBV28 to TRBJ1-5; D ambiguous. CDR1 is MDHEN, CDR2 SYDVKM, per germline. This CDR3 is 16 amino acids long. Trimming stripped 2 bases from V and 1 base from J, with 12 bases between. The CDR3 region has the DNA TGTGCCAGCAGTTTAGAAGGCGGAAGGAGCAATCAGCCCCAGCATTTT. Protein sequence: CASSLEGGRSNQPQHF.

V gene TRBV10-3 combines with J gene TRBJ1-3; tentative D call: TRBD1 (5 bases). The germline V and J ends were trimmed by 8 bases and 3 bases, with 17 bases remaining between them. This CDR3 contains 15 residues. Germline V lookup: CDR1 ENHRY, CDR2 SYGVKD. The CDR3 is CAISPPQGFGNTIYF. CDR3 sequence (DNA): TGTGCCATCTCGCCACCTCAGGGATTTGGAAACACCATATATTTT.

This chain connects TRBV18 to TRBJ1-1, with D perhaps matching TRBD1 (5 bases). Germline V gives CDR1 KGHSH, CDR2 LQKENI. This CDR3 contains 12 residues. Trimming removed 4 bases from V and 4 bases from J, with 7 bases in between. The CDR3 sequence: CASSQQGTEAFF. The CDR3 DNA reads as TGTGCCAGCTCACAGCAGGGCACTGAAGCTTTCTTT.

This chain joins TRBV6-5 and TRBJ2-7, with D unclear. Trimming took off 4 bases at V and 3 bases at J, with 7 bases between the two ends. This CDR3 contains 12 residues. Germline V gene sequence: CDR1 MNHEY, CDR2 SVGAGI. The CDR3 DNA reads TGTGCCAGCAGTTTAGACTTCTACGAGCAGTACTTC. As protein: CASSLDFYEQYF.

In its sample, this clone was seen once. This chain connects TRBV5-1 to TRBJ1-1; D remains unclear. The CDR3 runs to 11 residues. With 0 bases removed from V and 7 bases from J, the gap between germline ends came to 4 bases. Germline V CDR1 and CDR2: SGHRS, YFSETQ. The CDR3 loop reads CASSLDSEAFF. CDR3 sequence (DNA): TGCGCCAGCAGCTTGGACAGTGAAGCTTTCTTT.

DNA for the CDR3: TGTGCCAGCAGCAAAGTTGGCAGGGCCCCACACGGGGACACTGAAGCTTTCTTT. Protein sequence: CASSKVGRAPHGDTEAFF. This rearrangement joins TRBV21-1 to TRBJ1-1. TRBV21-1 is described as a pseudogene. The CDR3 loop spans 18 amino acids.

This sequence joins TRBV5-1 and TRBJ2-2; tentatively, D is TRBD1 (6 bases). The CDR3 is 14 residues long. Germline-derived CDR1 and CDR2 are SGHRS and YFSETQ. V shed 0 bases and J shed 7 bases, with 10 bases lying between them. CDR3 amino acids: CASSLDRVYGELFF. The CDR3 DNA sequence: TGCGCCAGCAGCTTGGACAGGGTATACGGGGAGCTGTTTTTT.

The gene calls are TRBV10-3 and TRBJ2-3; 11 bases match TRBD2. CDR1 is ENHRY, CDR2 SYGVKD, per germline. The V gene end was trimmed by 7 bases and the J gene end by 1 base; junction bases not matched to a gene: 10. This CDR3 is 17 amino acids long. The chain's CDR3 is CAITQIPGLAGTDTQYF. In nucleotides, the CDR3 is TGTGCCATCACCCAAATTCCGGGACTAGCGGGCACAGATACGCAGTATTTT.

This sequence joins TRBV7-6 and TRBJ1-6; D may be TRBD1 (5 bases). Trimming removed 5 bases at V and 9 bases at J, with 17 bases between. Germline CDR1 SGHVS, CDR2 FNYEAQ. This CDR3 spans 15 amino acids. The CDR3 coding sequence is TGTGCCAGCAGCGGCTCGTTTACGGGGCTTTCACCCCTCCACTTT. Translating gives CASSGSFTGLSPLHF.

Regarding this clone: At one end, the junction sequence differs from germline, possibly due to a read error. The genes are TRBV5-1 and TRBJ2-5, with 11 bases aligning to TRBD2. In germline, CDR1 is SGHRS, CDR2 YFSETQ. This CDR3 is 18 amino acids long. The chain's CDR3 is CASGFRTSGPGFQETQYF. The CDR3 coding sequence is TGCGCCAGCGGCTTCCGGACTAGCGGGCCAGGATTTCAAGAGACCCAGTACTTC. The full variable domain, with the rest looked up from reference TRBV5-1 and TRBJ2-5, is KAGVTQTPRYLIKTRGQQVTLSCSPISGHRSVSWYQQTPGQGLQFLFEYFSETQRNKGNFPGRFSGRQFSNSRSEMNVSTLELGDSALYLCASGFRTSGPGFQETQYFGPGTRLLVL.

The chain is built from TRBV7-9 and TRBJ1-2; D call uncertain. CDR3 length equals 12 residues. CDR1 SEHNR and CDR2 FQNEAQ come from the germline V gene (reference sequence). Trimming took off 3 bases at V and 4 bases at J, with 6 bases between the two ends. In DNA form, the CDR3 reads TGTGCCAGCAGCTTGGAGGGCTATGGCTACACCTTC. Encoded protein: CASSLEGYGYTF.

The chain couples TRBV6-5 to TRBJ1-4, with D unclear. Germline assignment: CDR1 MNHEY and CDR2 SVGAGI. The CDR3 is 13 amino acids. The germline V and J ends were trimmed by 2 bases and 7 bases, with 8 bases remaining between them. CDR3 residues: CASSYGPGEKLFF. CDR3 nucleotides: TGTGCCAGCAGTTACGGTCCGGGTGAAAAACTGTTTTTT.

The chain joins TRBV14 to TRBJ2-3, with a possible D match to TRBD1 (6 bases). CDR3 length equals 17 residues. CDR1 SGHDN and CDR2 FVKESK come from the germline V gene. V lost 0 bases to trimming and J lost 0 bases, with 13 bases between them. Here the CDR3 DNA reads TGTGCCAGCAGCCAAGATCAGGGGACATATAGCACAGATACGCAGTATTTT. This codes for CASSQDQGTYSTDTQYF.

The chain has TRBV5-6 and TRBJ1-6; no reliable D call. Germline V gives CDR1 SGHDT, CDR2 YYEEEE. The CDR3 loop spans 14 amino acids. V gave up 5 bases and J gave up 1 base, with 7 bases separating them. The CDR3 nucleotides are TGTGCCAGCAGGCCTGGGTCCTATAATTCACCCCTCCACTTT. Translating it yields CASRPGSYNSPLHF.

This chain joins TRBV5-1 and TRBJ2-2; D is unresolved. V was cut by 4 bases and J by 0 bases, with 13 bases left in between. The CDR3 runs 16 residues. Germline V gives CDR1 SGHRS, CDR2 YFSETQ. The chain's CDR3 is CASSTFLQANTGELFF. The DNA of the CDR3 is TGCGCCAGCAGCACCTTCCTTCAAGCGAACACCGGGGAGCTGTTTTTT.

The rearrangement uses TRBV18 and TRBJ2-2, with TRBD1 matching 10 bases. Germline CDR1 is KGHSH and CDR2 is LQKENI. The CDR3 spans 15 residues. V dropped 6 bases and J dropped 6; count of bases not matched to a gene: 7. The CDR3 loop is CASSPGQGSPGELFF. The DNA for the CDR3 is TGTGCCAGCTCTCCGGGACAGGGGAGCCCCGGGGAGCTGTTTTTT.

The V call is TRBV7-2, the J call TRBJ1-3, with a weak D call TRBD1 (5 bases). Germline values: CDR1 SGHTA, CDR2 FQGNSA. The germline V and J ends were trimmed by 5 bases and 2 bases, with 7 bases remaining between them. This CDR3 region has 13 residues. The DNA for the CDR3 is TGTGCCAGCAGCCTAGGGGCTGGAAACACCATATATTTT. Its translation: CASSLGAGNTIYF.

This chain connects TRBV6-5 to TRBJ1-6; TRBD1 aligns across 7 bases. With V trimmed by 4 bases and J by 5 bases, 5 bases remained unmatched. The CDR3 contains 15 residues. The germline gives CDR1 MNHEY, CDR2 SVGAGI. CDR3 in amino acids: CASSWVQGHNSPLHF. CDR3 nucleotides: TGTGCCAGCAGTTGGGTACAGGGGCATAATTCACCCCTCCACTTT.

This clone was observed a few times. DNA for the CDR3: TGTGCCAGCAGCCCGGGACTAGCGGGTCGGTCAGATACGCAGTATTTT. It translates to CASSPGLAGRSDTQYF. This chain joins TRBV27 and TRBJ2-3; 12 bases fit TRBD2. There are 16 residues in the CDR3. The V gene end was trimmed by 6 bases and the J gene end by 4 bases; junction bases not matched to a gene: 8. Germline CDR1 MNHEY, CDR2 SMNVEV (reference sequence).

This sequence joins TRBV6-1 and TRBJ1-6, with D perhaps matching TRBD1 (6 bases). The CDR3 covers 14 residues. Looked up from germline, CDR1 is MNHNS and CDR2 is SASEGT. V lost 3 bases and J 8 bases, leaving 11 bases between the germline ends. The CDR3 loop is CASSDRGGDSPLHF. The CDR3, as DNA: TGTGCCAGCAGTGACAGGGGAGGAGATTCACCCCTCCACTTT.